This T cell receptor beta chain was identified in a study of shared clonotypes between healthy human individuals. TCRdb's table, derived via immunoSEQ multiplex PCR, lists solely in-frame clones and lacks some. The sample yields hundreds of thousands of clones, around 78% seen once. The V end was cut by 4 bases, the J end by 6 bases, with 16 bases between. Germline V gives CDR1 SGHRS, CDR2 YFSETQ. The length of the CDR3 is 15 residues. As regards this clone: As yet, its antigen is unknown.

Broader study findings: The study drew on few donors, limiting represented genetic and exposure-history diversity. Among donors, the sharing of clonotypes was expected to be influenced by sequencing depth. It was the non-shared clonotypes that had lower generation probabilities than clonotypes shared by all four donors. Approximately 5% was the fraction of naive CD4 clonotypes found shared across a few donors.

The rearrangement joins TRBV5-1 to TRBJ2-2, with D possibly matching TRBD1 (5 bases). Sequenced material: memory CD4+ T cells sorted from blood. Subset indicated: CD45RA-negative fraction. The TCR originated in a woman in her 30s in good health. CDR3 region: CASSPRSGFAGELFF. The CDR3 region has the DNA TGCGCCAGCAGCCCCCGATCAGGGTTCGCCGGGGAGCTGTTTTTT.